This record concerns one TCR beta chain sequence. The samples, holding about 0.85-10 million cryopreserved PBMC, were thawed before DNA extraction was carried out. These data belong to a study of long-term antiretroviral therapy in people with HIV. This was the immunoSEQ v3.0 assay at survey level. Libraries were prepared by immunoSEQ multiplex PCR; TCRdb keeps only in-frame clonotypes and omits some of them. Of 20,000 to 25,000 clones listed, about 80% are singletons. The germline V gene encodes CDR1 SGHRS and CDR2 YFSETQ. This CDR3 comprises 14 residues. Deletions cut 4 bases from V and 0 bases from J, with 7 bases between.

The rearrangement links TRBV5-1 to TRBJ1-4, with D unclear. The origin of this receptor is a man aged 30-40 years with HIV. Sequenced material: unsorted PBMCs, taken 0.7 years before starting antiretroviral therapy. The CDR3: CASSPGATNEKLFF. Here the CDR3 DNA reads TGCGCCAGCAGCCCCGGGGCAACTAATGAAAAACTGTTTTTT. The variable domain in full, with the rest retrieved from reference TRBV5-1 and TRBJ1-4, is KAGVTQTPRYLIKTRGQQVTLSCSPISGHRSVSWYQQTPGQGLQFLFEYFSETQRNKGNFPGRFSGRQFSNSRSEMNVSTLELGDSALYLCASSPGATNEKLFFGSGTQLSVL.